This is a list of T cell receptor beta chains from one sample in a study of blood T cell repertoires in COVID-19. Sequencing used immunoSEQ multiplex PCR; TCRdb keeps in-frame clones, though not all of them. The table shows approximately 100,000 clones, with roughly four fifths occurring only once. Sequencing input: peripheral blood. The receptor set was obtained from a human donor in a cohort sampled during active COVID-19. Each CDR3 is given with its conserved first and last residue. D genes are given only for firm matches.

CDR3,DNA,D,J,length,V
CASSLGGGYGYTF,TGTGCCAGCAGTTTAGGGGGGGGCTATGGCTACACCTTC,-,TRBJ1-2,13,TRBV12-3/TRBV12-4
CASRLTSGSYEQYF,TGTGCCAGCAGATTGACTAGCGGATCCTACGAGCAGTACTTC,TRBD2,TRBJ2-7,14,TRBV27
CASSYQQGNEQFF,TGTGCCAGCAGCTATCAACAGGGGAATGAGCAGTTCTTC,TRBD1,TRBJ2-1,13,TRBV7-3
CASSVGTGIYNEQFF,TGTGCCAGCAGCGTCGGGACTGGCATCTACAATGAGCAGTTCTTC,-,TRBJ2-1,15,TRBV9
CASSMRQTSGNTIYF,TGTGCCAGTAGTATGAGACAGACCTCTGGAAACACCATATATTTT,-,TRBJ1-3,15,TRBV19
CAISSSGNSYEQYF,TGTGCCATCAGCTCTAGCGGGAACTCCTACGAGCAGTACTTC,TRBD2,TRBJ2-7,14,TRBV10-3
CASSPERGGLVPTTDTQYF,TGCGCCAGCAGTCCCGAGAGGGGAGGACTAGTGCCGACCACAGATACGCAGTATTTT,TRBD2,TRBJ2-3,19,TRBV4-3
CASKTGSNQPQHF,TGTGCCAGCAAGACGGGTAGCAATCAGCCCCAGCATTTT,-,TRBJ1-5,13,TRBV28
CASRDGQGSNQPQHF,TGTGCCAGCAGGGACGGACAGGGGAGCAATCAGCCCCAGCATTTT,TRBD1,TRBJ1-5,15,TRBV6-6
CASRWTGLNGYTF,TGTGCCAGCAGATGGACAGGACTCAATGGCTACACCTTC,TRBD1,TRBJ1-2,13,TRBV28
CSARAENSQFF,TGCAGTGCTAGAGCTGAGAATAGTCAGTTCTTC,-,TRBJ2-1,11,TRBV20-1
CAISEGGGSGNNEQFF,TGTGCCATCAGTGAGGGGGGCGGGAGTGGGAACAATGAGCAGTTCTTC,-,TRBJ2-1,16,TRBV10-3